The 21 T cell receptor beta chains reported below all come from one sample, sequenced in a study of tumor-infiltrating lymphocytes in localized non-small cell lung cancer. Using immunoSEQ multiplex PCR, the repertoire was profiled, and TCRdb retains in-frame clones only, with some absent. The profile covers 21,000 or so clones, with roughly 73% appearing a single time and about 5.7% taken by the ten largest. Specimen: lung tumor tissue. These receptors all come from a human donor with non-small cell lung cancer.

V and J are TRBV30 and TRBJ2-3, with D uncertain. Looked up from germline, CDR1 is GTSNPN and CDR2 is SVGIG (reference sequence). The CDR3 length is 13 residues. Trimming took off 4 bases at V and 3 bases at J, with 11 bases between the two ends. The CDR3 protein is CAWTPPWTDTQYF. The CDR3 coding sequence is TGTGCCTGGACTCCCCCCTGGACAGATACGCAGTATTTT.

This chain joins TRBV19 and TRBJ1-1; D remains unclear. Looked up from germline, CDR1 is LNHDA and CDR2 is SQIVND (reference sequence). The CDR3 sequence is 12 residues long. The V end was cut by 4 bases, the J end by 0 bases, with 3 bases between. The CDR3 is CASSTLNTEAFF. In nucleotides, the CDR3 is TGTGCCAGTAGTACGCTGAACACTGAAGCTTTCTTT. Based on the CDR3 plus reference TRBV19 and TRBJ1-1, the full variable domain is DGGITQSPKYLFRKEGQNVTLSCEQNLNHDAMYWYRQDPGQGLRLIYYSQIVNDFQKGDIAEGYSVSREKKESFPLTVTSAQKNPTAFYLCASSTLNTEAFFGQGTRLTVV.

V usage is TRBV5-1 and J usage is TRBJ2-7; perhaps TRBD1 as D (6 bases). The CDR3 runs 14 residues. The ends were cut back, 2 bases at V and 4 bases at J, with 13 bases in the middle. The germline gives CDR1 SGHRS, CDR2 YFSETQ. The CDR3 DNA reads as TGCGCCAGCAGCTTTTCAGGGGCTCAATACGAGCAGTACTTC. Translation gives CASSFSGAQYEQYF. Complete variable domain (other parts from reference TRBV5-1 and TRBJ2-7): KAGVTQTPRYLIKTRGQQVTLSCSPISGHRSVSWYQQTPGQGLQFLFEYFSETQRNKGNFPGRFSGRQFSNSRSEMNVSTLELGDSALYLCASSFSGAQYEQYFGPGTRLTVT.

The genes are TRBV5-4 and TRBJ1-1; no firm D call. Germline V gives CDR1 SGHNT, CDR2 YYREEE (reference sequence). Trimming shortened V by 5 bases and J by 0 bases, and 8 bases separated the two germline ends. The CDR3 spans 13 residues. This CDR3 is CASSSRMNTEAFF. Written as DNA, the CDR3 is TGTGCCAGCAGTTCGAGAATGAACACTGAAGCTTTCTTT.

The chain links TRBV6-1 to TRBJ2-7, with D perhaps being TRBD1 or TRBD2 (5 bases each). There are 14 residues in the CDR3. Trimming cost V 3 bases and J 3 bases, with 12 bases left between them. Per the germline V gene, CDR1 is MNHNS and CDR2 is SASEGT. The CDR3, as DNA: TGTGCCAGCAGTGACCGGGACGGAGGCTACGAGCAGTACTTC. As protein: CASSDRDGGYEQYF.

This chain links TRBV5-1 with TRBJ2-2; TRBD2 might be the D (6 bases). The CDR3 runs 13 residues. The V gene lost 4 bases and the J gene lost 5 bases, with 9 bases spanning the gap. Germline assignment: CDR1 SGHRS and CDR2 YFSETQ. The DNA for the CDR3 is TGCGCCAGCAGCGGACGGGGGACCGGGGAGCTGTTTTTT. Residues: CASSGRGTGELFF.

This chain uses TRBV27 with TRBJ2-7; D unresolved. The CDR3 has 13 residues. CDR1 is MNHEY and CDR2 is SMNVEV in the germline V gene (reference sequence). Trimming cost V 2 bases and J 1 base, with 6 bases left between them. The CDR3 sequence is CASSLGRSYEQYF. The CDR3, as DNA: TGTGCCAGCAGTTTAGGCAGGTCCTACGAGCAGTACTTC.

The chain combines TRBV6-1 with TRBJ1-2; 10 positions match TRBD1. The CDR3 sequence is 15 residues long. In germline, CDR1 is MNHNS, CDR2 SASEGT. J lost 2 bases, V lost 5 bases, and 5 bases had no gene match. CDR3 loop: CASSTRQGANYGYTF. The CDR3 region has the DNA TGTGCCAGCAGTACTCGACAGGGGGCGAACTATGGCTACACCTTC.

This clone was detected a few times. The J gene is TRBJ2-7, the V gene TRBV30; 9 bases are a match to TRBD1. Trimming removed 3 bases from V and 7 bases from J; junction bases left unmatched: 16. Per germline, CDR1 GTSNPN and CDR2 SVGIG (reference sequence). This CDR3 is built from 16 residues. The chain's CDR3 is CAWRGLTGTGRNEQYF. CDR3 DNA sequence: TGTGCCTGGAGGGGACTGACCGGGACAGGGAGGAATGAGCAGTACTTC.

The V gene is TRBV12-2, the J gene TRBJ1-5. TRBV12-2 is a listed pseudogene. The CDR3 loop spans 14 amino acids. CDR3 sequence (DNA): TGTGCAAGTCGCTTAGCTGGGGGCAATCAGCCCCAGCATTTT. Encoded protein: CASRLAGGNQPQHF.

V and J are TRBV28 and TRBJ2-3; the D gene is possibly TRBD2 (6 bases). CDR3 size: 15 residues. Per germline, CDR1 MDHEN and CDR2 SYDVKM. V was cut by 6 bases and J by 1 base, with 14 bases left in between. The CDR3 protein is CASRTAGTGTDTQYF. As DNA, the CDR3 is TGTGCCAGCAGAACCGCCGGGACTGGCACAGATACGCAGTATTTT.

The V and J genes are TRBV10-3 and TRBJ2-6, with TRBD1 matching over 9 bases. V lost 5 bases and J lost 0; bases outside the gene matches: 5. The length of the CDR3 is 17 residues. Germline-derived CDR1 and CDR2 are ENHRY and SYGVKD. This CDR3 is CAISRQGVRSGANVLTF. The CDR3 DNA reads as TGTGCCATCAGTCGACAGGGGGTGCGCTCTGGGGCCAACGTCCTGACTTTC.

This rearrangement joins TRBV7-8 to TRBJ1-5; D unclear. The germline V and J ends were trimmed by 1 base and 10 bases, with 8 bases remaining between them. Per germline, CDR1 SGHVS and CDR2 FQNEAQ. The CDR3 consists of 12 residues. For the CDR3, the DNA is TGTGCCAGCAGCTTAGGGGTAGGACCCCAGCATTTT. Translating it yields CASSLGVGPQHF. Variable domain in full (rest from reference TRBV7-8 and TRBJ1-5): GAGVSQSPRYKVAKRGQDVALRCDPISGHVSLFWYQQALGQGPEFLTYFQNEAQLDKSGLPSDRFFAERPEGSVSTLKIQRTQQEDSAVYLCASSLGVGPQHFGDGTRLSIL.

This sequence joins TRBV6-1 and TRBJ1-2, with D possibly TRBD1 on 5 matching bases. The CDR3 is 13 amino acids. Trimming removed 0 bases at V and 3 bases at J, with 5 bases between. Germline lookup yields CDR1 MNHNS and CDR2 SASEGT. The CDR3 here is CASSEAGHYGYTF. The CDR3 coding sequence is TGTGCCAGCAGTGAAGCGGGACACTATGGCTACACCTTC.

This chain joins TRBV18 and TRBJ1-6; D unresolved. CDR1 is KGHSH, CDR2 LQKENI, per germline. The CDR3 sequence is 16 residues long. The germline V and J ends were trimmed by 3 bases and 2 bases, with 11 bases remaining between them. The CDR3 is CASSPAGGAYNSPLHF. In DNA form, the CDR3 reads TGTGCCAGCTCACCCGCCGGTGGAGCCTATAATTCACCCCTCCACTTT. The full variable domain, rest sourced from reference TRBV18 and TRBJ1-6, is NAGVMQNPRHLVRRRGQEARLRCSPMKGHSHVYWYRQLPEEGLKFMVYLQKENIIDESGMPKERFSAEFPKEGPSILRIQQVVRGDSAAYFCASSPAGGAYNSPLHFGNGTRLTVT.

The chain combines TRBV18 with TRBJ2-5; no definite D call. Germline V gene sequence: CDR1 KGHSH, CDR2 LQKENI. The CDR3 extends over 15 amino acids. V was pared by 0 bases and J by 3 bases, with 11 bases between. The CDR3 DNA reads TGTGCCAGCTCACCACCCGCTAGGACGAAAGAGACCCAGTACTTC. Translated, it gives CASSPPARTKETQYF.

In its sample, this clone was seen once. The CDR3 DNA reads TGCGCCAGCAGCTTGGACCAGGACAGAAACTACGAGCAGTACTTC. This sequence encodes CASSLDQDRNYEQYF. This rearrangement joins TRBV5-1 to TRBJ2-7; D is possibly TRBD1 (6 bases). Germline values: CDR1 SGHRS, CDR2 YFSETQ. This CDR3 region has 15 residues. V lost 0 bases, J lost 3 bases, and 13 bases lay in between.

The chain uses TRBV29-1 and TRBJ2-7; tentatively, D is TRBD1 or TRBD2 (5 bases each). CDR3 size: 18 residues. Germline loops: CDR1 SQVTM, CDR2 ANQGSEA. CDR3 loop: CTRRRRSTWLRGPYEQYF. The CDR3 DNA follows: TGCACCCGACGGCGGAGGAGTACTTGGTTGAGGGGACCCTACGAGCAGTACTTC.

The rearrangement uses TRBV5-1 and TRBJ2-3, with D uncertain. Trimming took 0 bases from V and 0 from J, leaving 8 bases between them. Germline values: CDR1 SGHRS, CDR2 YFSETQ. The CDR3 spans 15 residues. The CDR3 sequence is CASSLVQPSTDTQYF. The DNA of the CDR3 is TGCGCCAGCAGCTTGGTTCAGCCTAGCACAGATACGCAGTATTTT.

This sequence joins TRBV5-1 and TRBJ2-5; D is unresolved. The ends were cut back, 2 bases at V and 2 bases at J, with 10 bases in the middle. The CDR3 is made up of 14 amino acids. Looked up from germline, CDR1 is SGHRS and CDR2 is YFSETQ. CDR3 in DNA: TGCGCCAGCAGCTTATGGGCCCTTCAAGAGACCCAGTACTTC. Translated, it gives CASSLWALQETQYF. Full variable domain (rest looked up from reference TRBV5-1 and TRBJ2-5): KAGVTQTPRYLIKTRGQQVTLSCSPISGHRSVSWYQQTPGQGLQFLFEYFSETQRNKGNFPGRFSGRQFSNSRSEMNVSTLELGDSALYLCASSLWALQETQYFGPGTRLLVL.

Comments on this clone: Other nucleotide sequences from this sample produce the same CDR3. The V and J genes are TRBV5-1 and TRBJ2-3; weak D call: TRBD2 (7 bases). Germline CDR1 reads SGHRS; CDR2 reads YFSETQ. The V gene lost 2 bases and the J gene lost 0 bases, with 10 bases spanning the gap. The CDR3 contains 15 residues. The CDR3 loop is CASSLGGGSTDTQYF. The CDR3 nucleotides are TGCGCCAGCAGCTTAGGGGGGGGGAGCACAGATACGCAGTATTTT.